A single sample gave rise to the 9 T cell receptor beta chains below, sequenced in a study of shared clonotypes between healthy human individuals. TCRdb's copy holds only in-frame clones and misses some; the assay was immunoSEQ multiplex PCR. The sample contains fewer than 1.8 million clones, approximately 98.5% of which appear only once. Sequenced input: naive CD4+ T cells sorted from blood. The sample's subset: CD45RA+ positively selected. These receptors came from a man younger than 40 in good health.

The genes are TRBV7-6 and TRBJ2-1; D gene ambiguous. The CDR3 contains 14 residues. Germline CDR1 SGHVS, CDR2 FNYEAQ. Trimming shortened V by 1 base and J by 3 bases, and 7 bases separated the two germline ends. In nucleotides, the CDR3 is TGTGCCAGCAGCTTAGACTATTTCTACAATGAGCAGTTCTTC. Residues: CASSLDYFYNEQFF.

The CDR3 loop reads CASSLDSGSYNEQFF. CDR3 nucleotides: TGTGCCAGCAGCTTGGATAGCGGGAGCTACAATGAGCAGTTCTTC. V usage is TRBV5-5 and J usage is TRBJ2-1, with 9 bases aligning to TRBD2. Germline V gene data show CDR1 as SGHKS and CDR2 as YYEKEE (reference sequence). The V segment lost 0 bases and the J segment 3 bases; nucleotides outside the gene matches: 1. The CDR3 is made up of 15 amino acids.

V gene TRBV5-1 combines with J gene TRBJ2-5; D is unclear. V lost 1 base and J lost 5, with 9 bases in between. CDR1 is SGHRS and CDR2 is YFSETQ in the germline V gene. The CDR3 has 13 amino acids. The CDR3 loop is CASSLSRTETQYF. CDR3 DNA sequence: TGCGCCAGCAGCTTGAGTCGTACTGAGACCCAGTACTTC.

V and J are TRBV27 and TRBJ2-4; 11 nucleotides line up with TRBD1. Trimming removed 3 bases from V and 6 bases from J; junction bases left unmatched: 10. CDR3 length equals 17 residues. CDR1 and CDR2 (germline): MNHEY, SMNVEV (reference sequence). The CDR3 is CASSFSLGQGGGNIQYF. As DNA, the CDR3 is TGTGCCAGCAGTTTTTCTTTGGGACAGGGGGGAGGAAACATTCAGTACTTC.

The chain links TRBV29-1 to TRBJ2-7, with D perhaps TRBD2 (5 bases). V lost 7 bases, J lost 3 bases, and 22 bases lay in between. Germline V gene sequence: CDR1 SQVTM, CDR2 ANQGSEA. The CDR3 length is 15 residues. The CDR3 region is CSAIQWGEDRYEQYF. CDR3 DNA sequence: TGCAGCGCCATCCAGTGGGGAGAAGACCGCTACGAGCAGTACTTC.

This clone was counted a few times. The chain couples TRBV27 to TRBJ2-7; 10 bases align to TRBD1. The CDR3 runs to 15 residues. Germline values: CDR1 MNHEY, CDR2 SMNVEV (reference sequence). Trimming cost V 6 bases and J 6 bases; bases outside gene matches: 11. CDR3 sequence: CASSPTGTGVSEQYF. CDR3 DNA: TGTGCCAGCAGCCCCACCGGGACAGGGGTAAGCGAGCAGTACTTC.

The gene calls are TRBV28 and TRBJ2-7; D gene ambiguous. From germline, CDR1 is MDHEN and CDR2 SYDVKM. This CDR3 contains 13 residues. Trimming shortened V by 3 bases and J by 6 bases, and 12 bases separated the two germline ends. The CDR3 spells CASSFISGGEQYF. In DNA form, the CDR3 reads TGTGCCAGCAGTTTCATATCGGGTGGCGAGCAGTACTTC.

The chain carries TRBV5-4 and TRBJ2-1, with a tentative D call TRBD2 (5 bases). This CDR3 has 16 amino acids. Germline lookup yields CDR1 SGHNT and CDR2 YYREEE (reference sequence). Trimming took 4 bases from V and 10 from J, leaving 24 bases between them. CDR3 region: CASSPPRLGRMSEQFF. CDR3 sequence (DNA): TGTGCCAGCAGCCCACCAAGATTAGGGAGAATGAGCGAGCAGTTCTTC. Full variable domain (outside the CDR3, taken from reference TRBV5-4 and TRBJ2-1): ETGVTQSPTHLIKTRGQQVTLRCSSQSGHNTVSWYQQALGQGPQFIFQYYREEENGRGNFPPRFSGLQFPNYSSELNVNALELDDSALYLCASSPPRLGRMSEQFFGPGTRLTVL.

Written as DNA, the CDR3 is TGTGCCAGCAGCTTAGCGATGGGAGAGGGCGAGCAGTACTTC. Its translation: CASSLAMGEGEQYF. The V gene is TRBV7-2, the J gene TRBJ2-7, with D perhaps TRBD2 (5 bases). Trimming shortened V by 0 bases and J by 6 bases, and 12 bases separated the two germline ends. CDR1 is SGHTA, CDR2 FQGNSA, per germline. The CDR3 is 14 amino acids.